The 25 T cell receptor beta chains reported below all come from one sample, sequenced in a study of long-term antiretroviral therapy in people with HIV (dated by TCRdb to the early 2020s). The immunoSEQ hsTCRB v3.0 assay was used at survey level resolution to sequence the TRB variable region. Not all clones reach the TCRdb copy of this immuneACCESS table, which keeps in-frame sequences only. Checked studies attribute under half of the gap to unresolved V genes and leave the rest unexplained. The sample table lists 29,000 or so clones, roughly 93% of them with a count of one. The ten largest clones represent around 2.7% of the sample. This material consisted of unsorted PBMCs, taken just over 7.3 years after starting antiretroviral therapy. The receptors were sampled from a man aged 50 to 59 with HIV.

The genes are TRBV23-1 and TRBJ2-1; TRBD2 matches at 7 bases. TRBV23-1 belongs to the ORF category, with a function that is uncertain. J was trimmed by 3 bases and V by 6 bases; bases with no gene match: 5. The CDR3 consists of 14 residues. The CDR3 reads CASRLAAHYNEQFF. The CDR3 DNA sequence: TGCGCCAGCAGGCTAGCGGCGCACTACAATGAGCAGTTCTTC.

This chain joins TRBV6-5 and TRBJ2-3, with D possibly TRBD1 on 6 matching bases. This CDR3 is built from 14 residues. In germline, CDR1 is MNHEY, CDR2 SVGAGI. Trimming removed 2 bases at V and 4 bases at J, with 10 bases between. Here the CDR3 DNA reads TGTGCCAGCAGTTACGGGGGCCGCGCAGATACGCAGTATTTT. It yields the protein CASSYGGRADTQYF.

In the case of this clone: A junction boundary mismatches the germline segment, possibly from a read error. The V and J genes are TRBV7-8 and TRBJ1-1, with 7 bases identical to TRBD1. CDR3 length equals 15 residues. Germline V lookup: CDR1 SGHVS, CDR2 FQNEAQ. The CDR3 sequence: CTSSSRQGLNTEAFF. The CDR3 region has the DNA TGTACCAGCAGCTCCAGACAGGGTCTTAACACTGAAGCTTTCTTT.

The chain employs TRBV7-3 and TRBJ2-2; TRBD1 matches 9 bases. J gave up 2 bases and V 5 bases, and 3 bases lay outside the gene matches. In germline, CDR1 is SGHTA, CDR2 FQGTGA. The CDR3 spans 15 residues. CDR3 sequence: CASSLGQGNTGELFF. CDR3 sequence (DNA): TGTGCCAGCAGCCTGGGACAGGGAAACACCGGGGAGCTGTTTTTT.

This clone turned up a few times. The J gene is TRBJ2-7, the V gene TRBV5-1; D might be TRBD1 or TRBD2, each matching 6 bases. This CDR3 contains 15 residues. CDR1 is SGHRS and CDR2 is YFSETQ in the germline V gene. V lost 0 bases, J lost 7 bases, and 17 bases lay in between. CDR3 sequence: CASSLDGGPPWEQYF. CDR3 nucleotide sequence: TGCGCCAGCAGCTTGGACGGGGGCCCGCCGTGGGAGCAGTACTTC. The complete variable domain, with remaining parts taken from reference TRBV5-1 and TRBJ2-7, reads KAGVTQTPRYLIKTRGQQVTLSCSPISGHRSVSWYQQTPGQGLQFLFEYFSETQRNKGNFPGRFSGRQFSNSRSEMNVSTLELGDSALYLCASSLDGGPPWEQYFGPGTRLTVT.

CDR3 coding DNA: TGTGCCAGCAGCGGGACAGGCTCCTACAATGAGCAGTTCTTC. Translated, it gives CASSGTGSYNEQFF. The rearrangement links TRBV27 to TRBJ2-1; 8 positions agree with TRBD1. The germline gives CDR1 MNHEY, CDR2 SMNVEV (reference sequence). Trimming at V came to 6 bases and at J to 0 bases, leaving 1 base not matched to a gene. CDR3 length equals 14 residues.

DNA for the CDR3: TGCGCCAGCAGCGCAAGACTAGGGGGCGCGGTTGAAGCTTTCTTT. It is translated as CASSARLGGAVEAFF. The rearrangement joins TRBV4-1 to TRBJ1-1; 7 bases match TRBD1. The germline gives CDR1 MGHRA, CDR2 YSYEKL. The CDR3 covers 15 residues. V dropped 5 bases and J dropped 7; count of bases not matched to a gene: 13.

Points on this clone: Mismatch with germline at one junction end may stem from a read error. This chain joins TRBV5-6 and TRBJ2-7, with D perhaps TRBD1 or TRBD2 (5 bases each). Germline V lookup: CDR1 SGHDT, CDR2 YYEEEE. This CDR3 spans 16 amino acids. The DNA for the CDR3 is TGTGCCAGCAGCTGGAAGCCCGGGACCTCCTCCCACGAGCAGTACTTC. This codes for CASSWKPGTSSHEQYF.

The chain carries TRBV28 and TRBJ2-5, with D unclear. V was pared by 7 bases and J by 3 bases, with 18 bases between. This CDR3 spans 15 amino acids. In germline, CDR1 is MDHEN, CDR2 SYDVKM. The CDR3 sequence is CASNPSHGPKETQYF. CDR3 DNA: TGTGCCAGCAACCCCTCCCACGGACCGAAAGAGACCCAGTACTTC.

The chain couples TRBV19 to TRBJ1-5; D is undetermined. Germline CDR1 reads LNHDA; CDR2 reads SQIVND (reference sequence). The CDR3 has 11 residues. The ends were cut back, 5 bases at V and 6 bases at J, with 5 bases in the middle. The CDR3 region is CASSGGQPQHF. The CDR3 DNA reads as TGTGCCAGTAGTGGAGGTCAGCCCCAGCATTTT. The full variable domain, in which reference TRBV19 and TRBJ1-5 provide the parts outside the CDR3, is DGGITQSPKYLFRKEGQNVTLSCEQNLNHDAMYWYRQDPGQGLRLIYYSQIVNDFQKGDIAEGYSVSREKKESFPLTVTSAQKNPTAFYLCASSGGQPQHFGDGTRLSIL.

This chain connects TRBV28 to TRBJ1-1, with D maybe TRBD1 (6 bases). Per germline, CDR1 MDHEN and CDR2 SYDVKM. The V end lost 3 bases, the J end lost 4 bases, and 15 bases lay between the germline ends. The CDR3 has 15 residues. The CDR3 is CASSFWGARGTEAFF. The CDR3 DNA reads as TGTGCCAGCAGTTTTTGGGGGGCGCGGGGCACTGAAGCTTTCTTT.

The chain carries TRBV30 and TRBJ1-2, with D uncertain. The CDR3 spans 11 residues. Germline assignment: CDR1 GTSNPN and CDR2 SVGIG (reference sequence). V was pared by 1 base and J by 8 bases, with 8 bases between. CDR3 region: CAWSESQGYTF. The CDR3 DNA is TGTGCCTGGAGTGAAAGCCAAGGCTACACCTTC.

Here the CDR3 DNA reads TGTGCCAGCAGCGTAGGGGCGACAGGGACCTACGAGCAGTACTTC. Protein: CASSVGATGTYEQYF. This chain uses TRBV9 with TRBJ2-7, with TRBD1 identical over 7 bases. The CDR3 totals 15 residues. The V gene's germline CDR1 is SGDLS and CDR2 YYNGEE. Unmatched junction bases numbered 5, after V lost 0 bases and J lost 2 bases.

The rearrangement links TRBV19 to TRBJ2-3; TRBD2 agrees at 12 bases. The CDR3 consists of 17 residues. Germline assignment: CDR1 LNHDA and CDR2 SQIVND (reference sequence). V lost 3 bases and J lost 5; bases outside the gene matches: 9. This chain's CDR3 is CASSIVLAGGPQDTQYF. CDR3 bases: TGTGCCAGTAGTATCGTGCTAGCGGGGGGGCCGCAAGATACGCAGTATTTT. The full variable domain, its missing parts supplied by reference TRBV19 and TRBJ2-3, is DGGITQSPKYLFRKEGQNVTLSCEQNLNHDAMYWYRQDPGQGLRLIYYSQIVNDFQKGDIAEGYSVSREKKESFPLTVTSAQKNPTAFYLCASSIVLAGGPQDTQYFGPGTRLTVL.

This sequence joins TRBV11-2 and TRBJ2-2, with no clear D. Per the germline V gene, CDR1 is SGHAT and CDR2 is FQNNGV. The CDR3 extends over 13 amino acids. V was trimmed by 5 bases and J by 6 bases, leaving 10 bases between them. The CDR3 sequence is CASSPALAGELFF. The DNA for the CDR3 is TGTGCCAGCAGCCCCGCCCTCGCCGGGGAGCTGTTTTTT. The entire variable domain, with the rest obtained from reference TRBV11-2 and TRBJ2-2, is as follows: EAGVAQSPRYKIIEKRQSVAFWCNPISGHATLYWYQQILGQGPKLLIQFQNNGVVDDSQLPKDRFSAERLKGVDSTLKIQPAKLEDSAVYLCASSPALAGELFFGEGSRLTVL.

This sequence joins TRBV2 and TRBJ2-3; D might be TRBD2 (6 bases). Trimming left V 4 bases short and J 2 bases short, with 13 bases between. The germline V gene has CDR1 SNHLY and CDR2 FYNNEI. The CDR3 extends over 15 amino acids. The CDR3 loop is CASSVGGFSTDTQYF. The CDR3 bases are TGTGCCAGCAGTGTGGGGGGATTCTCCACAGATACGCAGTATTTT.

The V call is TRBV27, the J call TRBJ1-4; D might be TRBD1 (6 bases). With 10 bases removed from V and 7 bases from J, the gap between germline ends came to 16 bases. The CDR3 has 13 amino acids. Germline assignment: CDR1 MNHEY and CDR2 SMNVEV (reference sequence). Written as DNA, the CDR3 is TGTGCCACTCGACGGGACACCGGTGAAAAACTGTTTTTT. It translates to CATRRDTGEKLFF.

The chain couples TRBV27 to TRBJ1-1; D gene uncertain. Germline V gene sequence: CDR1 MNHEY, CDR2 SMNVEV (reference sequence). V was pared by 3 bases and J by 4 bases, with 9 bases between. This CDR3 comprises 13 residues. The CDR3 region has the DNA TGTGCCAGCAGTTTCCGTGGTTTCACTGAAGCTTTCTTT. It translates to CASSFRGFTEAFF.

The chain has TRBV5-4 and TRBJ1-1; 9 bases are a match to TRBD1. The CDR3 sequence is 15 residues long. In germline, CDR1 is SGHNT, CDR2 YYREEE (reference sequence). J lost 5 bases, V lost 4 bases, and 9 bases had no gene match. The chain's CDR3 is CASSPGTGPKTEAFF. CDR3 coding DNA: TGTGCCAGCAGCCCCGGGACAGGGCCGAAAACTGAAGCTTTCTTT.

This clone was counted only a few times. The V gene is TRBV6-1, the J gene TRBJ2-2; D might be TRBD1 (6 bases). Germline CDR1 and CDR2: MNHNS and SASEGT. The ends were cut back, 10 bases at V and 1 base at J, with 10 bases in the middle. This CDR3 comprises 13 residues. The CDR3 sequence is CAIRQVNTGELFF. The CDR3 DNA follows: TGTGCCATACGACAGGTGAACACCGGGGAGCTGTTTTTT.

The chain employs TRBV4-2 and TRBJ2-3; D is ambiguous. Trimming removed 1 base at V and 3 bases at J, with 14 bases between. The germline V gene encodes CDR1 LGHNA and CDR2 YNFKEQ. The CDR3 loop spans 16 amino acids. The CDR3 DNA reads as TGTGCCAGCAGCCAAGGCCCTGGGGTTTGGACAGATACGCAGTATTTT. Protein: CASSQGPGVWTDTQYF.

The chain recombines TRBV9 with TRBJ2-7; no clear D gene. The CDR3 is 14 amino acids. V was trimmed by 2 bases and J by 6 bases, leaving 15 bases between them. Germline lookup yields CDR1 SGDLS and CDR2 YYNGEE. DNA for the CDR3: TGTGCCAGCAGCGTTGGAGCTATCGCCCGCGAGCAGTACTTC. Protein product: CASSVGAIAREQYF.

Turning to this clone: A junction boundary mismatches the germline segment, possibly from a read error. The chain uses TRBV7-3 and TRBJ2-1; D tentatively reads TRBD1 or TRBD2 (6 bases each). The CDR3 sequence is 17 residues long. The V gene's germline CDR1 is SGHTA and CDR2 FQGTGA. The CDR3 sequence: CASSLRGRFESYNEQFF. CDR3 in DNA: TGTGCCAGCAGTTTAAGGGGGAGGTTTGAGTCCTACAATGAGCAGTTCTTC. Complete variable domain (other parts from reference TRBV7-3 and TRBJ2-1): GAGVSQTPSNKVTEKGKYVELRCDPISGHTALYWYRQSLGQGPEFLIYFQGTGAADDSGLPNDRFFAVRPEGSVSTLKIQRTERGDSAVYLCASSLRGRFESYNEQFFGPGTRLTVL.

This chain connects TRBV11-2 to TRBJ2-5; 9 nucleotides line up with TRBD2. Trimming cost V 1 base and J 5 bases; bases outside gene matches: 8. The germline CDR1 and CDR2 sequences are SGHAT and FQNNGV. The length of the CDR3 is 16 residues. The CDR3 loop reads CASSLGVAGVMETQYF. For the CDR3, the DNA is TGTGCCAGCAGCTTAGGGGTAGCGGGAGTTATGGAGACCCAGTACTTC.

V and J are TRBV28 and TRBJ2-7, with 8 bases lining up with TRBD1. The CDR3 sequence is 15 residues long. V trimming: 1 base; J trimming: 0 bases; junction bases outside the gene matches: 2. Germline values: CDR1 MDHEN, CDR2 SYDVKM. The CDR3 DNA follows: TGTGCCAGCAGTTTATACACAGGGGGCTCCTACGAGCAGTACTTC. It yields the protein CASSLYTGGSYEQYF.